This TCR beta chain was obtained from a study of technical replicates of blood from several donors. This clone was found once. This CDR3 is 15 amino acids long. The V end was cut by 2 bases, the J end by 3 bases, with 13 bases between. Clones were sequenced by immunoSEQ multiplex PCR, and TCRdb holds only the in-frame ones, with some missing. The sample holds around 100,000 clones, roughly 95% seen once. The gene calls are TRBV23-1 and TRBJ1-2, with D unresolved. TRBV23-1 is an ORF, and what it does is uncertain. This receptor was identified in a human donor in good health. The sequencing sample was made of T cells isolated from PBMCs. The CDR3 is CASSQIRWRDYGYTF. The CDR3 DNA is TGCGCCAGCAGTCAAATAAGGTGGAGGGACTATGGCTACACCTTC.